This TCR beta chain was retrieved from a study of shared clonotypes between healthy human individuals. Trimming stripped 5 bases from V and 2 bases from J, with 13 bases between. Germline V gives CDR1 MDHEN, CDR2 SYDVKM. The CDR3 has 15 residues. Over several immunoSEQ plates, each subset's genomic DNA was distributed in even portions. Around 300 ng DNA, tens of thousands of T cell genomes, went into unsorted PBMC replicate PCRs. Ten immunoSEQ deep assay plates were used to sequence the DNA of unsorted PBMCs. Some clones are missing from TCRdb's copy, which holds only in-frame ones; the method was immunoSEQ multiplex PCR. The table includes 400,000 to 600,000 clones, roughly 85% detected once.

V and J are TRBV28 and TRBJ2-1; the D gene is possibly TRBD2 (6 bases). The sequence was obtained from a woman between 35 and 50 years old in good health. Some clones in this sample may be carry-over from other donors' samples. Material for sequencing was PBMCs. CDR3 in DNA: TGTGCCAGCAGTCTTTCTCGACTAGCCTACAATGAGCAGTTCTTC. It translates to CASSLSRLAYNEQFF.